This entry features one T cell receptor (beta chain) sequence. The germline gene is not matched at one end of the junction; a read error may be the cause. The data were taken from a study of blood T cells in healthy people across ages. A second about 7 to 12 cycle PCR used barcoded and J-beta primers. MiXCR was run by TCRdb on the 5' RACE reads, yielding one entry per CDR3 protein. The table shows roughly 800,000 distinct CDR3 sequences, with roughly 35% occurring only once. The CDR3 is made up of 17 amino acids. Germline CDR1 and CDR2: LGHNA and YSLEER. The genes are TRBV4-3 and TRBJ2-5; 12 bases fit TRBD2. The specimen sequenced was blood. The receptor comes from a man aged 18 to 30 in good health. DNA for the CDR3: TGCGCCAGCAGCCAAGATCCTAGCGGGGGGGCCCAAGCGACCCAGTACTTC. It is translated as CASSQDPSGGAQATQYF.